This T cell receptor beta chain was found in a study of cytomegalovirus exposure and HLA in healthy donors. Study-wide results and caveats: A likely sequencing artifact accounted for one observed cluster of highly shared sequence variants. V- and J-gene trimming in TCR beta was tied to a missense DCLRE1C variant by an analysis performed later. Accurate prediction of most subjects' HLA-A and HLA-B alleles from TCR beta sequences was reported.

As regards this clone: Its antigen is not identified.

Vbeta (60) and Jbeta (13) primers were used in the PCR. TCRdb's table, derived via immunoSEQ multiplex PCR, lists solely in-frame clones and lacks some. The sample yields around 79,000 clones, roughly 73% seen once. The length of the CDR3 is 15 residues. Germline CDR1 reads MNHEY; CDR2 reads SVGAGI. Germline trimming cut 2 bases from V and 1 base from J; bases unmatched to any gene: 5. The chain combines TRBV6-5 with TRBJ2-7; the match to TRBD2 covers 7 bases. The TCR comes from a woman aged 40 to 55 in good health and CMV-seropositive. What was sequenced was PBMCs. CDR3 amino acids: CASSYGSGRSYEQYF. The CDR3 region has the DNA TGTGCCAGCAGTTACGGTAGCGGGCGTTCCTACGAGCAGTACTTC.